This passage covers 13 T cell receptor beta chains from one sample sequenced in a study of T cells in Graves' hyperthyroidism and ophthalmopathy. TCR beta CDR3 regions were amplified from RNA transcripts. The primer set for the first-round RT-PCR of the TCR CDR3 was HTBI. MiXCR was run by TCRdb on the multiplex PCR reads, yielding one entry per CDR3 protein. Of around 620,000 distinct CDR3 sequences in the sample, about half were seen once. Sample: peripheral blood or thyroid tissue (not recorded which). The receptors here all came from an adult woman with Graves' disease, either hyperthyroidism or ophthalmopathy (not recorded which).

In its sample, this clonotype was seen many times. The gene calls are TRBV25-1 and TRBJ1-2; maybe TRBD1 (5 bases). The CDR3 consists of 13 residues. The V end lost 4 bases, the J end lost 5 bases, and 11 bases lay between the germline ends. Germline CDR1 and CDR2: MGHDK and SYGVNS. The CDR3 region is CASSGGPRYGYTF. CDR3 DNA sequence: TGTGCCAGCAGTGGGGGACCGAGATATGGCTACACCTTC.

Many counts were recorded for this clonotype. The chain links TRBV7-2 to TRBJ1-6; 8 positions agree with TRBD1. Germline V CDR1 and CDR2: SGHTA, FQGNSA. The ends lost 9 bases at V and 5 bases at J; junction bases unmatched: 6. The CDR3 loop spans 14 amino acids. CDR3 amino acids: CASSNRGNNSPLHF. DNA for the CDR3: TGTGCCAGTAGCAACAGGGGGAATAATTCACCCCTCCACTTT.

This chain joins TRBV29-1 and TRBJ2-6; no firm D call. The CDR3 is 14 amino acids. V lost 2 bases and J 4 bases, leaving 9 bases between the germline ends. Germline V CDR1 and CDR2: SQVTM, ANQGSEA. CDR3 sequence reads: CSVEWGTGANVLTF. The CDR3, as DNA: TGCAGCGTTGAATGGGGTACGGGGGCCAACGTCCTGACTTTC.

This clonotype has a count of ten or more. CDR3 nucleotides: TGTGCCAGCAGCGGCGGACAGGGGGCGTATGAAAAACTGTTTTTT. This encodes CASSGGQGAYEKLFF. The chain has TRBV6-1 and TRBJ1-4; 11 bases line up with TRBD1. CDR1 and CDR2 (germline): MNHNS, SASEGT. CDR3 length: 15 amino acids. V gave up 6 bases and J gave up 6 bases; unmatched junction bases: 6.

Turning to this clonotype: At one of its ends the junction is not consistent with the germline gene, which may arise from a read error. The chain is built from TRBV12-3 or TRBV12-4 and TRBJ2-7; TRBD2 might be the D (5 bases). This CDR3 comprises 12 residues. The CDR3 DNA reads as TGTGCCAGCAGTTTTGGGTCCGGGGAGCTGTACTTC. Amino acids: CASSFGSGELYF.

The chain couples TRBV12-3 or TRBV12-4 to TRBJ2-7; possibly TRBD1 or TRBD2 for D (5 bases each). The germline V and J ends were trimmed by 5 bases and 6 bases, with 17 bases remaining between them. There are 14 residues in the CDR3. The CDR3 is CASSPAGASSEQYF. The CDR3 DNA reads as TGTGCCAGCAGTCCAGCCGGGGCCAGTAGCGAGCAGTACTTC.

This clonotype was counted ten times or more. The J gene is TRBJ2-7, the V gene TRBV28, with a weak D call TRBD2 (5 bases). The germline V and J ends were trimmed by 6 bases and 5 bases, with 8 bases remaining between them. The CDR3 runs to 11 residues. CDR1 is MDHEN, CDR2 SYDVKM, per germline. The CDR3 coding sequence is TGTGCCAGCAGCGGGATCCACGAGCAGTACTTC. Protein product: CASSGIHEQYF.

CDR3 nucleotides: TGTGCCATCTCGGACAGGAGAGACTCCTACGAGCAGTACTTC. This encodes CAISDRRDSYEQYF. The chain is built from TRBV2 and TRBJ2-7; 7 positions agree with TRBD1. The germline V gene encodes CDR1 SNHLY and CDR2 FYNNEI. With V trimmed by 10 bases and J by 0 bases, 9 bases remained unmatched. The CDR3 sequence is 14 residues long.

The chain couples TRBV15 to TRBJ1-2, with D possibly TRBD1 on 5 matching bases. Germline loops: CDR1 LNHNV, CDR2 YYDKDF (reference sequence). V was cut by 3 bases and J by 8 bases, with 7 bases left in between. CDR3 size: 11 residues. CDR3 sequence: CATSSGGGYTF. The CDR3 DNA follows: TGTGCCACCAGCAGTGGGGGAGGCTACACCTTC. Using reference TRBV15 and TRBJ1-2 for the parts outside the CDR3, the full variable domain is DAMVIQNPRYQVTQFGKPVTLSCSQTLNHNVMYWYQQKSSQAPKLLFHYYDKDFNNEADTPDNFQSRRPNTSFCFLDIRSPGLGDTAMYLCATSSGGGYTFGSGTRLTVV.

V and J are TRBV24-1 and TRBJ1-5; D not certain. CDR1 and CDR2 from the germline V gene are KGHDR and SFDVKD. The CDR3 is 13 residues long. The V gene lost 4 bases and the J gene lost 5 bases, with 8 bases spanning the gap. The CDR3 sequence: CATSDTRHQPQHF. In nucleotides, the CDR3 is TGTGCCACCAGTGACACTCGGCATCAGCCCCAGCATTTT.

The table lists this clonotype with many counts. The CDR3 protein is CASSQRRGRSGELFF. The CDR3 nucleotides are TGTGCCAGCAGCCAGAGGAGGGGGCGCTCCGGGGAGCTGTTTTTT. This chain joins TRBV7-8 and TRBJ2-2; the D gene is possibly TRBD1 (7 bases). This CDR3 contains 15 residues. Per germline, CDR1 SGHVS and CDR2 FQNEAQ. With 5 bases removed from V and 6 bases from J, the gap between germline ends came to 16 bases.

This rearrangement joins TRBV20-1 to TRBJ2-3; D is uncertain. V was shortened by 6 bases and J by 2 bases, with 6 bases between the two germline ends. The germline V gene has CDR1 DFQATT and CDR2 SNEGSKA (reference sequence). The length of the CDR3 is 11 residues. CDR3 sequence (DNA): TGCAGTGCACACTTCACAGATACGCAGTATTTT. Translation: CSAHFTDTQYF.

This clonotype was detected a few times. V is TRBV19 and J is TRBJ1-5, with a weak D call TRBD1 (5 bases). CDR3 length: 14 residues. Germline assignment: CDR1 LNHDA and CDR2 SQIVND (reference sequence). Trimming removed 3 bases at V and 5 bases at J, with 11 bases between. CDR3 residues: CASSIGGTDQPQHF. CDR3 nucleotides: TGTGCCAGTAGTATCGGGGGAACGGATCAGCCCCAGCATTTT. The full variable domain, its missing parts supplied by reference TRBV19 and TRBJ1-5, is DGGITQSPKYLFRKEGQNVTLSCEQNLNHDAMYWYRQDPGQGLRLIYYSQIVNDFQKGDIAEGYSVSREKKESFPLTVTSAQKNPTAFYLCASSIGGTDQPQHFGDGTRLSIL.